A selection of T cell receptor beta chains follows, all from one sample in a study of cytomegalovirus exposure and HLA in healthy donors. TCRdb keeps only in-frame clones here, not all; method: immunoSEQ multiplex PCR. This table has 130,000 to 150,000 clones, around 80% appearing once. The sequenced sample consisted of PBMCs. The receptors derive from a female donor in good health and CMV-seronegative. Both conserved end residues are part of each CDR3. D genes are given only for firm matches. Rows give clone size only sometimes, using once, few, many, or a class for an expanded clone.

j_call d_call v_call clone_size cdr3_nt cdr3_aa
TRBJ2-2 - TRBV7-3 - TGTGCCAGCAGCTCTCGTCCGGGTACTAACACCGGGGAGCTGTTTTTT CASSSRPGTNTGELFF
TRBJ2-7 - TRBV7-2 few TGTGCCAGCAGTAATGCAGGCAGCTCCTCCTACGAGCAGTACTTC CASSNAGSSSYEQYF
TRBJ2-2 - TRBV19 few TGTGCCAGTAGTATGTCTCGTGCCGGGGAGCTGTTTTTT CASSMSRAGELFF
TRBJ1-1 TRBD1 TRBV14 - TGTGCCAGCAGCCAGGACAGGTCGGGGGCTTTCTTT CASSQDRSGAFF
TRBJ1-2 - TRBV14 few TGTGCCAGCAGCCAAGGAGGGTCCCGCTACACCTTC CASSQGGSRYTF
TRBJ2-1 - TRBV2 - TGTGCCAGCAGTGAAGCGCTTCGGGGAGGTGAGCAGTTCTTC CASSEALRGGEQFF
TRBJ1-2 - TRBV6-5 - TGTGCCAGCAGTTTCAGAAGAGGAGGCTATGGCTACACCTTC CASSFRRGGYGYTF
TRBJ1-2 - TRBV5-6 - TGTGCCAGCAGCTTGGGAGGGGGTGGCTACACCTTC CASSLGGGGYTF
TRBJ2-1 - TRBV15 - TGTGCCACCAGCAGCGGACAGCACAATGAGCAGTTCTTC CATSSGQHNEQFF
TRBJ1-2 TRBD1 TRBV5-1 - TGCGCCAGCAGACCTCCAGGGGGCAGAGACTATGGCTACCCCTTC CASRPPGGRDYGYPF
TRBJ2-1 TRBD1 TRBV2 - TGTGCCAGCAGACCGGGACAGGGAGGGGCGCATGAGCAGTTCTTC CASRPGQGGAHEQFF
TRBJ1-1 TRBD1 TRBV6-1 few TGTGCCAGCAGTCAACAGGGGGCGAGCACTGAAGCTTTCTTT CASSQQGASTEAFF
TRBJ2-5 - TRBV27 - TGTGCCAGCAGTTTAGGGCGCCAAGAGACCCAGTACTTC CASSLGRQETQYF
TRBJ1-5 TRBD1 TRBV29-1 - TGCAGCGTTGCCTTCGGGACAGGGGTATCGGGTCAGCCCCAGCATTTT CSVAFGTGVSGQPQHF
TRBJ2-7 - TRBV30 once TGTGCCTGGAGTGTGGGCGGGATCCTCTACGAGCAGTACTTC CAWSVGGILYEQYF
TRBJ1-2 - TRBV2 - TGTGCCAGCAGTGAGGCTGGGCAGGGAGGCTACACCTTC CASSEAGQGGYTF
TRBJ1-6 TRBD1 TRBV4-1 - TGCGCCAGCAGCCAATTAACAGGGGGGGGTAATTCACCCCTCCACTTT CASSQLTGGGNSPLHF
TRBJ1-5 - TRBV28 - TGTGCCAGCAGTTCACCTAGGCAGCCCCAGCATTTT CASSSPRQPQHF
TRBJ2-6 - TRBV7-3 once TGTGCCAGCAGCCCTACAGGGACCGGGGCCAACGTCCTGACTTTC CASSPTGTGANVLTF
TRBJ1-2 - TRBV5-1 - TGCGCCAGCAGCTTGGCAGGGAACTATGGTTACACCTTC CASSLAGNYGYTF